The 3 T cell receptor beta chains reported below all come from one sample, sequenced in a study of shared clonotypes between healthy human individuals. TCRdb's copy holds only in-frame clones and misses some; the assay was immunoSEQ multiplex PCR. The sample has roughly 2.5 million clones, approximately 94% seen once. Sample: naive CD4+ T cells sorted from blood. The subset was: CD45RA+ positively selected. Source of these receptors: a man aged 18 to 30 in good health.

In its sample, this clone was seen once. This chain links TRBV2 with TRBJ2-5; 9 bases align to TRBD2. CDR1 is SNHLY, CDR2 FYNNEI, per germline. V trimming: 6 bases; J trimming: 6 bases; junction bases outside the gene matches: 5. There are 13 residues in the CDR3. Here the CDR3 DNA reads TGTGCCAGCAGCTGGACTAGCGCGAAGACCCAGTACTTC. Translating it yields CASSWTSAKTQYF.

The chain links TRBV30 to TRBJ1-5, with D possibly matching TRBD1 (6 bases). The CDR3 sequence is 13 residues long. V dropped 4 bases and J dropped 6 bases, with 13 bases sitting between them. Germline CDR1 GTSNPN, CDR2 SVGIG (reference sequence). The CDR3 sequence is CAWNREGGQPQHF. The CDR3 DNA reads TGTGCCTGGAACAGGGAGGGAGGTCAGCCCCAGCATTTT.

This sequence joins TRBV5-1 and TRBJ2-2; 10 nucleotides agree with TRBD2. CDR3 length equals 17 residues. V dropped 0 bases and J dropped 6; count of bases not matched to a gene: 8. Germline lookup yields CDR1 SGHRS and CDR2 YFSETQ. The CDR3 reads CASSLELASGRPGELFF. The CDR3 bases are TGCGCCAGCAGCTTGGAATTGGCTAGCGGGAGACCCGGGGAGCTGTTTTTT. Together with reference TRBV5-1 and TRBJ2-2, the CDR3 gives the full variable domain: KAGVTQTPRYLIKTRGQQVTLSCSPISGHRSVSWYQQTPGQGLQFLFEYFSETQRNKGNFPGRFSGRQFSNSRSEMNVSTLELGDSALYLCASSLELASGRPGELFFGEGSRLTVL.